This entry is about one TCR beta chain. The antigen remains unidentified. Within the sample, other DNA sequences also encode this same CDR3. The data belong to a study of shared clonotypes between healthy human individuals. General study points: Exclusively blood specimens were collected; tissue repertoires likely differ.

Germline CDR1 is SGHNT and CDR2 is YYREEE (reference sequence). CDR3 length equals 15 residues. V lost 2 bases and J lost 1; bases outside the gene matches: 6. Each donor was a Caucasian adult residing in Nashville, Tennessee. CD4+ cells underwent separation, giving CD45RA+ naive and CD45RA-negative memory subsets. Execution of the assay was at deep level. Generated by immunoSEQ multiplex PCR, the TCRdb table keeps only in-frame clones and is missing some. There are roughly 1,100,000 clones in the sample; 75% occur only once, and about 1.5% lies in the top ten. This chain links TRBV5-4 with TRBJ2-7, with 7 bases aligning to TRBD2. Sequencing was carried out using memory CD4+ T cells sorted from blood. Noted subset: CD45RA-negative fraction. The sequence came from a man aged 18 to 35 in good health. The CDR3 protein is CASSLGGSRSYEQYF. The CDR3 DNA follows: TGTGCCAGCAGCTTAGGCGGGAGCCGTTCCTACGAGCAGTACTTC.